This note documents a single T cell receptor (beta chain) sequence. Its cognate antigen is unknown. The data belong to a study of beta chain features in type 1 diabetes. The study's findings and limits: Across all four CD4+ subsets, people with type 1 diabetes showed modestly shorter TCRB CDR3s.

The investigators reverse transcribed all of the isolated RNA, so they sequenced expressed TCRB transcripts. This table comes from immunoSEQ multiplex PCR, and its TCRdb copy is limited to in-frame clones, with some not included. This sample has 600,000 to 700,000 clones; 13% occur once, and the top ten carry 0.022%. Trimming at V came to 5 bases and at J to 7 bases, leaving 5 bases not matched to a gene. The CDR3 runs 13 residues. Germline V gives CDR1 SGHVS, CDR2 FNYEAQ. This sequence originates from a man in his late teens or twenties with type 1 diabetes. The chain uses TRBV7-6 and TRBJ2-1, with 7 bases aligning to TRBD1. The sample was naive CD4+ T cells from blood. CDR3 sequence: CASSVGTVNEQFF. The CDR3 DNA is TGTGCCAGCAGCGTAGGGACAGTTAATGAGCAGTTCTTC.